The 23 T cell receptor beta chains below were found in one sample sequenced in a study of OX40 agonist ivuxolimab in advanced cancers. Libraries were prepared through the immunoSEQ multiplex PCR assay. TCRdb re-hosts the immuneACCESS table, in-frame sequences only. Its copies lack some clones; in the studies checked, an unresolved V gene accounts for under half of them, and the cause for the rest is not known. This sample has 75,000 to 95,000 clones in its table, and 89% of those were observed once. The ten most abundant clones make up 10% of the sample. Sample: CD4+ or CD8+ T cells sorted from blood, taken in a trial of the OX40 agonist ivuxolimab. These receptors originate from an adult with an advanced solid tumor such as melanoma, head and neck, liver or kidney cancer.

This sequence joins TRBV7-9 and TRBJ1-1, with TRBD1 as a possible D gene (6 bases). Germline V CDR1 and CDR2: SEHNR, FQNEAQ (reference sequence). V dropped 2 bases and J dropped 5 bases, with 15 bases sitting between them. The CDR3 loop spans 15 amino acids. The CDR3 spells CASSLFGGGGTEAFF. In DNA form, the CDR3 reads TGTGCCAGCAGCTTATTCGGGGGCGGTGGAACTGAAGCTTTCTTT.

The chain has TRBV5-4 and TRBJ2-1; 7 bases match TRBD2. This CDR3 has 13 amino acids. Germline trimming cut 4 bases from V and 7 bases from J; bases unmatched to any gene: 5. Germline V lookup: CDR1 SGHNT, CDR2 YYREEE (reference sequence). CDR3 loop: CASSTRAGNEQFF. The CDR3 nucleotides read TGTGCCAGCAGCACCCGAGCGGGAAATGAGCAGTTCTTC.

The V and J genes are TRBV5-1 and TRBJ1-6; 9 bases are a match to TRBD1. CDR3 length equals 15 residues. Looked up from germline, CDR1 is SGHRS and CDR2 is YFSETQ. V gave up 3 bases and J gave up 6 bases; unmatched junction bases: 4. CDR3 nucleotides: TGCGCCAGCAGCTATGGGGACAGGGCTAATTCACCCCTCCACTTT. Translating it yields CASSYGDRANSPLHF.

The chain is built from TRBV18 and TRBJ1-1; D gene unclear. The CDR3 contains 13 residues. Germline lookup yields CDR1 KGHSH and CDR2 LQKENI. V lost 4 bases, J lost 1 base, and 7 bases lay in between. The CDR3 bases are TGTGCCAGCTCACGAACTCAGAACACTGAAGCTTTCTTT. Its protein product is CASSRTQNTEAFF.

This chain connects TRBV19 to TRBJ2-2; D may be TRBD1 (5 bases). CDR1 is LNHDA and CDR2 is SQIVND in the germline V gene (reference sequence). V was shortened by 3 bases and J by 5 bases, with 13 bases between the two germline ends. The CDR3 has 15 residues. CDR3 in DNA: TGTGCCAGTAGTATCAACCCAAGGACAACCGGGGAGCTGTTTTTT. Its translation is CASSINPRTTGELFF.

The genes are TRBV2 and TRBJ2-1, with D perhaps matching TRBD2 (5 bases). Deletions cut 3 bases from V and 0 bases from J, with 9 bases between. The CDR3 spans 15 residues. Germline values: CDR1 SNHLY, CDR2 FYNNEI. The CDR3 DNA sequence: TGTGCCAGCAGTGAGGATGGACTCTCCTACAATGAGCAGTTCTTC. Protein product: CASSEDGLSYNEQFF.

The V gene is TRBV18, the J gene TRBJ2-2; TRBD2 aligns across 13 bases. The V and J ends lost 6 bases and 0 bases, in that order; junction bases with no gene match: 1. The CDR3 is 16 residues long. From germline, CDR1 is KGHSH and CDR2 LQKENI. In DNA, the CDR3 is TGTGCCAGCTCTGGACTAGCGGGAGCGAACACCGGGGAGCTGTTTTTT. The encoded protein is CASSGLAGANTGELFF.

The chain carries TRBV12-1 and TRBJ2-7. TRBV12-1 is marked as a pseudogene. The CDR3 is 19 residues long. The CDR3 DNA follows: TGTGCCAGCAGCTTTGTGAGAGACAAGGGCGCGTTTAGCTCCTACGAGCAGTACTTC. It yields the protein CASSFVRDKGAFSSYEQYF.

In this sample, this clone turned up once. This chain uses TRBV5-1 with TRBJ2-7; D tentatively fits TRBD1 or TRBD2 (5 bases each). Trimming stripped 4 bases from V and 2 bases from J, with 16 bases between. The length of the CDR3 is 15 residues. Germline assignment: CDR1 SGHRS and CDR2 YFSETQ. In DNA, the CDR3 is TGCGCCAGCAGCCCGACTATGGAAGGGGCCTACGAGCAGTACTTC. It yields the protein CASSPTMEGAYEQYF.

The gene calls are TRBV6-6 and TRBJ1-1; D gene unclear. V was cut by 5 bases and J by 1 base, with 14 bases left in between. The CDR3 loop spans 15 amino acids. Germline V gene sequence: CDR1 MNHNY, CDR2 SVGAGI (reference sequence). CDR3 nucleotide sequence: TGTGCCAGCAGTCGCACTCGGGCCCCGAACACTGAAGCTTTCTTT. It specifies CASSRTRAPNTEAFF.

The chain recombines TRBV11-2 with TRBJ1-2; TRBD1 agrees at 8 bases. J was trimmed by 7 bases and V by 5 bases; bases with no gene match: 6. This CDR3 region has 13 residues. CDR1 is SGHAT, CDR2 FQNNGV, per germline. CDR3 bases: TGTGCCAGCAGCCCCGACAGGGGAAGTGGCTACACCTTC. Protein: CASSPDRGSGYTF.

This clone appeared a single time. The J gene is TRBJ1-3, the V gene TRBV6-1, with 8 bases that match TRBD1. V was clipped by 5 bases and J by 4 bases; unmatched bases: 4. The CDR3 totals 14 residues. CDR1 MNHNS and CDR2 SASEGT come from the germline V gene. CDR3 bases: TGTGCCAGCAGTAAAACAGGGGGAGGAAACACCATATATTTT. This encodes CASSKTGGGNTIYF.

Comments on this clone: The same CDR3 can be traced to other DNA sequences in this sample. The chain recombines TRBV2 with TRBJ2-7; 8 positions agree with TRBD1. V shed 3 bases, J shed 3 bases, and the junction held 4 bases outside the gene matches. Germline CDR1 and CDR2: SNHLY and FYNNEI. CDR3 size: 14 residues. CDR3 sequence reads: CASSDQGAGYEQYF. DNA of the CDR3: TGTGCCAGCAGTGACCAGGGGGCGGGCTACGAGCAGTACTTC.

The chain combines TRBV7-9 with TRBJ2-1; 7 nucleotides line up with TRBD1. The CDR3 runs 11 residues. CDR1 is SEHNR, CDR2 FQNEAQ, per germline (reference sequence). Germline trimming cut 3 bases from V and 12 bases from J; bases unmatched to any gene: 2. DNA for the CDR3: TGTGCCAGCAGCTTGGACAGGTCGCAGTTCTTC. Amino acids: CASSLDRSQFF.

CDR3 sequence (DNA): TGTGCCAGCAGCCGGGGGGAGGACAGCCGGGAAAAACTGTTTTTT. Translated: CASSRGEDSREKLFF. The genes are TRBV4-2 and TRBJ1-4; TRBD1 might be the D (6 bases). V lost 4 bases, J lost 8 bases, and 17 bases lay in between. From germline, CDR1 is LGHNA and CDR2 YNFKEQ. The length of the CDR3 is 15 residues.

The V and J genes are TRBV6-5 and TRBJ2-7; the D is unclear. CDR3 length: 15 residues. V was cut by 2 bases and J by 2 bases, with 13 bases left in between. The germline gives CDR1 MNHEY, CDR2 SVGAGI. The CDR3 bases are TGTGCCAGCAGTTACGGAGCCCTAGGCCCCTACGAGCAGTACTTC. Encoded protein: CASSYGALGPYEQYF.

The genes are TRBV2 and TRBJ2-1; D is undetermined. CDR3 length: 15 amino acids. Between the trimmed V and J ends, which lost 2 bases and 0 bases, there was a span of 8 bases. Germline values: CDR1 SNHLY, CDR2 FYNNEI. DNA of the CDR3: TGTGCCAGCAGTGAACAGGCCCACTCCTACAATGAGCAGTTCTTC. It specifies CASSEQAHSYNEQFF.

The rearrangement joins TRBV4-2 to TRBJ2-6; 9 positions agree with TRBD2. The CDR3 consists of 17 residues. Germline V lookup: CDR1 LGHNA, CDR2 YNFKEQ. V was clipped by 4 bases and J by 0 bases; unmatched bases: 4. The CDR3 reads CASSPRLAASGANVLTF. As DNA, the CDR3 is TGTGCCAGCAGCCCGCGACTAGCGGCCTCTGGGGCCAACGTCCTGACTTTC.

This clone was counted only a few times. This chain uses TRBV18 with TRBJ2-3, with TRBD2 identical over 13 bases. Germline values: CDR1 KGHSH, CDR2 LQKENI. V lost 8 bases to trimming and J lost 2 bases; unmatched junction nucleotides: 7. The CDR3 loop spans 16 amino acids. In DNA, the CDR3 is TGTGCCAGCCCCCGGACTAGCGGGGGATTCACAGATACGCAGTATTTT. As protein: CASPRTSGGFTDTQYF.

V gene TRBV7-9 combines with J gene TRBJ2-1; D gene unclear. The CDR3 loop spans 18 amino acids. Germline CDR1 and CDR2: SEHNR and FQNEAQ (reference sequence). The ends were cut back, 5 bases at V and 9 bases at J, with 29 bases in the middle. CDR3 region: CASSPRPFLKASDGEQFF. CDR3 bases: TGTGCCAGCAGCCCCCGGCCGTTTCTGAAGGCATCGGATGGTGAGCAGTTCTTC.

This chain links TRBV11-2 with TRBJ2-2; D gene ambiguous. Trimming pared 1 base from V and 4 bases from J, leaving 7 bases between. This CDR3 region has 14 residues. Germline V gene sequence: CDR1 SGHAT, CDR2 FQNNGV. The CDR3 nucleotides read TGTGCCAGCAGCTTAGGGGCGTTCACCGGGGAGCTGTTTTTT. This codes for CASSLGAFTGELFF.

This clone has a single count. CDR3 bases: TGTGCCAGCAGCCTGGGAGGGCGTTTAGGTGAGCAGTACTTC. This sequence encodes CASSLGGRLGEQYF. The chain joins TRBV5-6 to TRBJ2-5; 7 positions match TRBD2. The CDR3 contains 14 residues. Per germline, CDR1 SGHDT and CDR2 YYEEEE. Losses at the gene ends were 4 bases for V and 11 bases for J; bases not matched to a gene: 14.

The J gene is TRBJ2-2, the V gene TRBV19; D ambiguous. CDR3 length: 14 residues. The germline V gene encodes CDR1 LNHDA and CDR2 SQIVND (reference sequence). V shed 1 base and J shed 4 bases, with 7 bases lying between them. The CDR3 DNA follows: TGTGCCAGTAGTATAGTGGCGGCCACCGGGGAGCTGTTTTTT. Translated, it gives CASSIVAATGELFF.